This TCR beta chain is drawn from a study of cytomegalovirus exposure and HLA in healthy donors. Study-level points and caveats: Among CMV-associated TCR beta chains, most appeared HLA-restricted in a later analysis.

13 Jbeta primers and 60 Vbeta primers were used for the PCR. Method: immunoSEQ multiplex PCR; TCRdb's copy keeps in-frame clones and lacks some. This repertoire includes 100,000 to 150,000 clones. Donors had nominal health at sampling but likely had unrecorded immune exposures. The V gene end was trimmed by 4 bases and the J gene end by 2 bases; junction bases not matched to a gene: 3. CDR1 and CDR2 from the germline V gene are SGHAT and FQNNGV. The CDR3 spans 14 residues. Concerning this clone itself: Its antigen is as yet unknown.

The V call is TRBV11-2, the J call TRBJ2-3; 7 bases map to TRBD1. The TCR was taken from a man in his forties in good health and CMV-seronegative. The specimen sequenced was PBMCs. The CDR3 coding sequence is TGTGCCAGCAGCTCGGACAGGTTCACAGATACGCAGTATTTT. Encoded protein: CASSSDRFTDTQYF.